These 19 T cell receptor beta chains came from one sample sequenced in a study of blood T cell repertoires in COVID-19. Some clones are missing from TCRdb's copy, which holds only in-frame ones; the method was immunoSEQ multiplex PCR. The data hold some 130,000 clones, with 80% to 85% observed a single time. Sequenced input: peripheral blood. The origin of the receptors is a woman aged 25 to 39 who had recovered from COVID-19.

The CDR3 nucleotides are TGTGCCAGCAGCTCCACTAGCGGAACGGATACGCAGTATTTT. Protein product: CASSSTSGTDTQYF. This sequence joins TRBV5-4 and TRBJ2-3, with 8 bases aligning to TRBD2. With V trimmed by 3 bases and J by 6 bases, 6 bases remained unmatched. CDR3 length equals 14 residues. Germline assignment: CDR1 SGHNT and CDR2 YYREEE (reference sequence).

The sample holds one count of this clone. V gene TRBV5-8 combines with J gene TRBJ2-1; 12 nucleotides align to TRBD2. The V gene end was trimmed by 4 bases and the J gene end by 4 bases; junction bases not matched to a gene: 9. This CDR3 contains 17 residues. Germline values: CDR1 SGHTS, CDR2 YDEGEE. The CDR3 here is CASSAPSGRAFYNEQFF. Written as DNA, the CDR3 is TGTGCCAGCAGCGCCCCTAGCGGGAGGGCCTTTTACAATGAGCAGTTCTTC. Full variable domain (rest looked up from reference TRBV5-8 and TRBJ2-1): EAGVTQSPTHLIKTRGQQATLRCSPISGHTSVYWYQQALGLGLQFLLWYDEGEERNRGNFPPRFSGRQFPNYSSELNVNALELEDSALYLCASSAPSGRAFYNEQFFGPGTRLTVL.

The CDR3 nucleotides read TGTGCCAGCAGCCCTTCCCGACAGGGAGGCACAGATACGCAGTATTTT. Translating it yields CASSPSRQGGTDTQYF. The V and J genes are TRBV6-6 and TRBJ2-3; 7 nucleotides match TRBD1. The CDR3 contains 16 residues. The V and J ends lost 6 bases and 1 base, in that order; junction bases with no gene match: 10. CDR1 is MNHNY, CDR2 SVGAGI, per germline (reference sequence).

The rearrangement links TRBV7-6 to TRBJ1-1; D might be TRBD1 (5 bases). This CDR3 region has 14 residues. Germline V gene sequence: CDR1 SGHVS, CDR2 FNYEAQ. Trimming left V 1 base short and J 1 base short, with 7 bases between. DNA of the CDR3: TGTGCCAGCAGCTTAGGTCAGGGGAACACTGAAGCTTTCTTT. Residues: CASSLGQGNTEAFF.

This sequence joins TRBV7-5 and TRBJ2-5; whether TRBD2, the table's D call, matches the DNA was not checked. TRBV7-5 is annotated as a pseudogene. This CDR3 has 16 amino acids. The chain's CDR3 is CARTRAQEGYEETQYF. The CDR3 bases are TGTGCCAGAACACGGGCTCAAGAGGGATACGAAGAGACCCAGTACTTC.

There are a few counts of this clone. The sample has other DNA sequences that encode this CDR3 too. This chain joins TRBV19 and TRBJ1-1, with TRBD1 identical over 7 bases. The CDR3 consists of 14 residues. V trimming: 5 bases; J trimming: 0 bases; junction bases outside the gene matches: 3. Germline assignment: CDR1 LNHDA and CDR2 SQIVND (reference sequence). For the CDR3, the DNA is TGTGCCAGTAGTCGGGACAGAGTGAACACTGAAGCTTTCTTT. It specifies CASSRDRVNTEAFF.

The chain uses TRBV5-4 and TRBJ2-1; D remains unclear. The V gene lost 0 bases and the J gene lost 6 bases, with 13 bases spanning the gap. Germline V lookup: CDR1 SGHNT, CDR2 YYREEE (reference sequence). This CDR3 contains 15 residues. CDR3 sequence: CASSLDSLGRNEQFF. Here the CDR3 DNA reads TGTGCCAGCAGCTTGGACAGTCTTGGTCGCAATGAGCAGTTCTTC.

The V call is TRBV5-1, the J call TRBJ2-5, with 9 bases matching TRBD2. This CDR3 region has 15 residues. V was clipped by 0 bases and J by 2 bases; unmatched bases: 2. Germline V gene lookup returns CDR1 SGHRS and CDR2 YFSETQ. The CDR3 bases are TGCGCCAGCAGCTTGGCCCTAGCGGGACAAGAGACCCAGTACTTC. Translating it yields CASSLALAGQETQYF.

The CDR3 sequence is CASSLMGQGVTYEQYF. Written as DNA, the CDR3 is TGTGCCAGCAGCTTAATGGGACAGGGGGTAACCTACGAGCAGTACTTC. V is TRBV7-2 and J is TRBJ2-7; 11 bases fit TRBD1. The CDR3 covers 16 residues. After removal of 2 bases from V and 2 bases from J, the junction contained 5 bases not matched to a gene. CDR1 is SGHTA and CDR2 is FQGNSA in the germline V gene.

The V gene is TRBV4-1, the J gene TRBJ2-3, with 7 bases fitting TRBD2. Per the germline V gene, CDR1 is MGHRA and CDR2 is YSYEKL. The V segment lost 0 bases and the J segment 5 bases; nucleotides outside the gene matches: 11. The CDR3 loop spans 17 amino acids. CDR3 sequence reads: CASSQDLFAGVGDTQYF. In DNA, the CDR3 is TGCGCCAGCAGCCAAGACCTTTTTGCGGGAGTTGGAGATACGCAGTATTTT.

This rearrangement joins TRBV7-9 to TRBJ2-1; a possible D gene is TRBD1 (6 bases). Trimming took 6 bases from V and 5 from J, leaving 17 bases between them. The CDR3 length is 15 residues. The V gene's germline CDR1 is SEHNR and CDR2 FQNEAQ (reference sequence). As DNA, the CDR3 is TGTGCCAGCAGGCTTGCGACAGGAGTCAACAATGAGCAGTTCTTC. This sequence encodes CASRLATGVNNEQFF.

The V and J genes are TRBV28 and TRBJ1-2; D is undetermined. The CDR3 spans 15 residues. CDR1 is MDHEN, CDR2 SYDVKM, per germline. Between the trimmed V and J ends, which lost 5 bases and 2 bases, there was a span of 15 bases. CDR3 nucleotides: TGTGCCAGCAGTCCCCAGAGGGAGGGAAACTATGGCTACACCTTC. Residues: CASSPQREGNYGYTF.

This chain joins TRBV7-2 and TRBJ1-5, with D possibly matching TRBD1 (6 bases). Germline values: CDR1 SGHTA, CDR2 FQGNSA. This CDR3 comprises 16 residues. The V end was cut by 5 bases, the J end by 4 bases, with 18 bases between. In DNA form, the CDR3 reads TGTGCCAGCAGCCTAGGGGGTAACAGGCGAAATCAGCCCCAGCATTTT. As protein: CASSLGGNRRNQPQHF.

This clone has only a few counts. V and J are TRBV27 and TRBJ1-5; 10 bases match TRBD1. CDR3 length: 18 residues. V was clipped by 3 bases and J by 1 base; unmatched bases: 9. Germline CDR1 and CDR2: MNHEY and SMNVEV (reference sequence). For the CDR3, the DNA is TGTGCCAGCAGTTTGACAGGGGGCCCCACTAGAAGCAATCAGCCCCAGCATTTT. Translating gives CASSLTGGPTRSNQPQHF.

The chain has TRBV11-2 and TRBJ2-1; 9 bases are shared with TRBD2. CDR1 SGHAT and CDR2 FQNNGV come from the germline V gene. J was trimmed by 4 bases and V by 2 bases; bases with no gene match: 3. This CDR3 has 15 residues. The CDR3 sequence: CASSLRLAGYNEQFF. The CDR3 nucleotides read TGTGCCAGCAGCTTAAGGCTAGCGGGGTACAATGAGCAGTTCTTC.

The chain links TRBV5-8 to TRBJ2-7, with D maybe TRBD1 (5 bases). Germline V lookup: CDR1 SGHTS, CDR2 YDEGEE. Trimming removed 4 bases at V and 0 bases at J, with 20 bases between. This CDR3 spans 17 amino acids. The CDR3 sequence is CASSHTEGALSSYEQYF. Written as DNA, the CDR3 is TGTGCCAGCAGCCACACCGAAGGGGCTCTCAGCTCCTACGAGCAGTACTTC.

This clone was seen once. The V and J genes are TRBV6-5 and TRBJ1-2; 9 nucleotides match TRBD1. This CDR3 is 14 amino acids long. Germline CDR1 reads MNHEY; CDR2 reads SVGAGI. After removal of 7 bases from V and 8 bases from J, the junction contained 11 bases not matched to a gene. In nucleotides, the CDR3 is TGTGCCAGCAAGTGGGGGACAGGGTCCGGCGGCTACACCTTC. This codes for CASKWGTGSGGYTF.

The CDR3 DNA sequence: TGTGCCAGCAGCGCCGGGGAGCTGTTTTTT. Amino acid sequence: CASSAGELFF. The chain is built from TRBV19 and TRBJ2-2; D call uncertain. The V end lost 9 bases, the J end lost 6 bases, and 5 bases lay between the germline ends. The germline V gene has CDR1 LNHDA and CDR2 SQIVND (reference sequence). CDR3 size: 10 residues.

The chain links TRBV19 to TRBJ2-2; perhaps TRBD2 as D (5 bases). The CDR3 has 15 amino acids. Germline values: CDR1 LNHDA, CDR2 SQIVND (reference sequence). Trimming cost V 3 bases and J 5 bases, with 13 bases left between them. The CDR3 DNA sequence: TGTGCCAGTAGTATCGTCGCAGGCGGGACCGGGGAGCTGTTTTTT. It yields the protein CASSIVAGGTGELFF.